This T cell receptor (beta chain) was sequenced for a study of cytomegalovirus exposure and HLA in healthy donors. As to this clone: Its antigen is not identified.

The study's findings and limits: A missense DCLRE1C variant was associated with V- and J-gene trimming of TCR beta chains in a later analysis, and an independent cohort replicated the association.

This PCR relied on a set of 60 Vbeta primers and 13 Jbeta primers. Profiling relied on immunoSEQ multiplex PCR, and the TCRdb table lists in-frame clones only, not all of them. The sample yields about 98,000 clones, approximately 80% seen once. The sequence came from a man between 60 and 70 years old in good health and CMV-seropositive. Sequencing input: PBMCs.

The CDR3 sequence is CASEWADETSTDTQYF. In DNA form, the CDR3 reads TGTGCCAGCGAATGGGCAGATGAAACTAGCACAGATACGCAGTATTTT. The chain combines TRBV7-9 with TRBJ2-3; no reliable D call. Deletions cut 8 bases from V and 0 bases from J, with 18 bases between. CDR3 size: 16 residues. Germline loops: CDR1 SEHNR, CDR2 FQNEAQ (reference sequence).